A selection of T cell receptor beta chains follows, all from one sample in a study of blood T cells in healthy people across ages. TCRdb passed the 5' RACE reads through MiXCR, listing each CDR3 protein once. The sample shows about 1.4 million distinct CDR3 sequences, around 59% of them seen only once. Sequencing was carried out using blood. The receptor source for this set is a man between 18 and 35 years old in good health. The CDR3 runs from the conserved cysteine through the conserved F or W. The D gene is left open where the match is weak. Size is stated for part of the rows, as once, few or many counts, or as a class when the clone is expanded.

J | D | V | size | DNA | CDR3
TRBJ1-2 | - | TRBV29-1 | - | TGCAGCGTTGGCCGGGAGGGGAACTATGGCTACACCTTC | CSVGREGNYGYTF
TRBJ2-1 | - | TRBV7-9 | few | TGTGCCACTTGGAGCCCGGGAGCCCAAAACAATGAGCAGTTCTTC | CATWSPGAQNNEQFF
TRBJ2-3 | - | TRBV6-4 | - | TGTGCCAGCAGTGACGAGTCCCGGTGGACGCAGTATTTT | CASSDESRWTQYF
TRBJ2-7 | TRBD2 | TRBV7-2 | - | TGTGCCAGCAGCAAAAGGGAGGGAGCCCAGTACGAGCAGTACTTC | CASSKREGAQYEQYF
TRBJ2-3 | TRBD2 | TRBV15 | - | TGTGCCACCAGCAGAGACAATGGACTAGCGGGAGAGGATACGCAGTATTTT | CATSRDNGLAGEDTQYF
TRBJ2-5 | TRBD1 | TRBV4-1 | few | TGCGCCAGCAGCCCCGAGGGGGCGACCCAGTACTTC | CASSPEGATQYF
TRBJ2-7 | - | TRBV6-2/TRBV6-3 | - | TGTGCCAGCATGCGGGACACTGTATGGGAGCAGTACTTC | CASMRDTVWEQYF
TRBJ1-1 | - | TRBV7-8 | - | TGTGCCAGCAGCGAAAACGGGGCAGGCGCGAACACTGAAGCTTTCTTT | CASSENGAGANTEAFF
TRBJ2-5 | TRBD2 | TRBV29-1 | - | TGCAGCGTTAGATCTGGACTAGCGGGAGGGCTGAATGAGCAGTACTTC | CSVRSGLAGGLNEQYF
TRBJ2-7 | - | TRBV21-1 | - | TGTGCCAGCAGCCCACGACCCGGGACAGGGGGCTACGAGCAGTACTTC | CASSPRPGTGGYEQYF
TRBJ2-1 | - | TRBV2 | - | TGTGCCAGCATGCGGAGCAATGAGCAGTTCTTC | CASMRSNEQFF
TRBJ1-2 | - | TRBV20-1 | - | TGCAGTGCTAGAGATTTTAGGCCAGTTGGCGGCTACACCTTC | CSARDFRPVGGYTF
TRBJ2-7 | - | TRBV20-1 | - | TGCAGTGCTAGGCCTGACAGGGACTTTGGCTACGAGCAGTACTTC | CSARPDRDFGYEQYF
TRBJ2-1 | TRBD2 | TRBV7-2 | - | TGTGCCAGCAGCTTTAGGCTGCTAGCGGGCAAGGAGCAGTTCTTC | CASSFRLLAGKEQFF
TRBJ2-3 | TRBD1 | TRBV12-3/TRBV12-4 | few | TGTGCCAGCAGTCCGGACAGGGCAGGGGCGGATACGCAGTATTTT | CASSPDRAGADTQYF
TRBJ2-3 | TRBD2 | TRBV18 | few | TGTGCCAGCTCACCTCGGACTAGCGGGGGGGCAGATACGCAGTATTTT | CASSPRTSGGADTQYF
TRBJ1-2 | TRBD1 | TRBV10-3 | few | TGTGCCATCAGGACCGGGACAGGGGACGCCTATGGCTACACCTTC | CAIRTGTGDAYGYTF
TRBJ1-1 | TRBD1 | TRBV10-3 | - | TGTGCCATCAGTGAGTCTTCCGACAGGGCAGGGCCTGAAGCTTTCTTT | CAISESSDRAGPEAFF
TRBJ1-1 | - | TRBV20-1 | - | TGCAGTGTTTCAAATGACGGACCGAACACTGAAGCTTTCTTT | CSVSNDGPNTEAFF
TRBJ2-3 | TRBD2 | TRBV19 | few | TGTGCCAGTACCGGCGGGAGAAGGGATACGCAGTATTTT | CASTGGRRDTQYF
TRBJ2-4 | - | TRBV11-2 | - | TGTGCCAGCAGCTTAGGGGGACCCAAGAGGTGGAACATTCAGTACTTC | CASSLGGPKRWNIQYF
TRBJ2-3 | - | TRBV4-1 | once | TGCGCCAGCAGCCATCGACGGGACCTCCCCTTTGATACGCAGTATTTT | CASSHRRDLPFDTQYF
TRBJ2-7 | TRBD1 | TRBV11-2 | - | TGTGCCAGCAGCTCCAAGGACAGGGGGACCTACGAGCAGTACTTC | CASSSKDRGTYEQYF
TRBJ2-3 | - | TRBV4-3 | - | TGCGCCAGCAGCGCCACAGGGACCCCTAGAACAGATACGCAGTATTTT | CASSATGTPRTDTQYF
TRBJ1-1 | - | TRBV5-1 | - | TGCGCCAGCAGCTTGTGGGGCAGGGACTACTCTGAAGCTTTCTTT | CASSLWGRDYSEAFF
TRBJ2-7 | - | TRBV5-5 | few | TGTGCCAGCAGCTTGGCCCTAGAGGATACCTACGAGCAGTACTTC | CASSLALEDTYEQYF
TRBJ1-5 | - | TRBV7-2 | once | TGCGCCAGCAGCTTAGTAGAGGGTCAGCCCCAGCATTTT | CASSLVEGQPQHF
TRBJ2-7 | - | TRBV12-3/TRBV12-4 | - | TGTGCCAGCAGTTTTACGTTCTACGAGCAGTACTTC | CASSFTFYEQYF
TRBJ2-4 | TRBD2 | TRBV7-8 | - | TGTGCCAGCAGCCCCGAGCCGCCAGGACTAGCGGGAGCCAAAAACATTCAGTACTTC | CASSPEPPGLAGAKNIQYF
TRBJ1-5 | - | TRBV4-2 | - | TGTGCCAGCAGCCAAGATCAAGGGAACTTGGGTCAGCCCCAGCATTTT | CASSQDQGNLGQPQHF
TRBJ2-3 | - | TRBV7-2 | many | TGTGCCAGCAGTCCACTTGGCGATACGCAGTATTTT | CASSPLGDTQYF
TRBJ2-7 | TRBD1 | TRBV27 | - | TGTGCCAGCAGTCTTGGGGACAGGGCTGACGAGCAGTACTTC | CASSLGDRADEQYF
TRBJ2-1 | - | TRBV10-3 | - | TGTGCCATCAGTGGGAGGGGACAGCCCAGCTCCTACAATGAGCAGTTCTTC | CAISGRGQPSSYNEQFF
TRBJ2-1 | TRBD2 | TRBV7-9 | - | TGTGCCAGCAGCCATTCGACTAGCGGGAGGAGCGCCTACAATGAGCAGTTCTTC | CASSHSTSGRSAYNEQFF
TRBJ2-2 | - | TRBV20-1 | - | TGCAGTGCAAGACACTTGCCGGACACCGGGGAGCTGTTTTTT | CSARHLPDTGELFF
TRBJ1-5 | - | TRBV7-8 | - | TGTGCCAGCAGCACAAGCAGGGAGGGGGGCCAGCCCCAGCATTTT | CASSTSREGGQPQHF
TRBJ1-4 | - | TRBV11-2 | - | TGTGCCAGCAGCTTGATTCCTTGGGGCGAAAAACTGTTTTTT | CASSLIPWGEKLFF
TRBJ2-5 | TRBD1 | TRBV28 | few | TGTGCCAGCAGTGAAGGACAGGCCCACCAAGAGACCCAGTACTTC | CASSEGQAHQETQYF
TRBJ2-3 | - | TRBV9 | - | TGTGCCAGCAGCGTAGCGGGGGGCACGACCCACACAGATACGCAGTATTTT | CASSVAGGTTHTDTQYF
TRBJ2-7 | TRBD2 | TRBV4-2 | - | TGTGCCAGCAGCCGAACTAGCGGGGCCTTCTCCTACGAGCAGTACTTC | CASSRTSGAFSYEQYF
TRBJ2-1 | - | TRBV5-6 | - | TGTGCCAGCACCAAGCAGGGCCCCAATGAGCAGTTCTTC | CASTKQGPNEQFF
TRBJ1-2 | - | TRBV20-1 | - | TGCAGTGCTAGCGGGAGCCGGGGGGACCCCCTGGACTACACCTTC | CSASGSRGDPLDYTF
TRBJ2-7 | TRBD2 | TRBV20-1 | - | TGCAGTGCTAGAGGGTCTAGCGGGAGCTCCTACGAGCAGTACTTC | CSARGSSGSSYEQYF
TRBJ2-1 | - | TRBV4-3 | - | TGCGCCAGCAGCCCAGGACACGGCAATGAGCAGTTCTTC | CASSPGHGNEQFF
TRBJ2-7 | - | TRBV6-1 | - | TGTGCCAGCAGTGAACTTCCTTCCTCCGAGCAGTACTTC | CASSELPSSEQYF
TRBJ1-2 | - | TRBV10-3 | - | TGTGCCATCAATGAGGGATTACTTCGGGGCTACACCTTC | CAINEGLLRGYTF
TRBJ2-7 | TRBD2 | TRBV7-9 | few | TGTGCCAGCAGCTACGGGACTAGTTCCTACGAGCAGTACTTC | CASSYGTSSYEQYF
TRBJ2-7 | TRBD2 | TRBV6-6 | - | TGTGCCAGCAAGGGCGGGAGTTCCTACGAGCAGTACTTC | CASKGGSSYEQYF
TRBJ2-4 | - | TRBV12-3/TRBV12-4 | - | TGTGCCAGCAGTTTAGCAGTAGGGCGCCAGGGGGGCATTCAGTACTTC | CASSLAVGRQGGIQYF
TRBJ2-7 | - | TRBV27 | - | TGTGCCATCCTATACGAGCAGTACTTC | CAILYEQYF
TRBJ2-1 | - | TRBV5-1 | - | TGCGCCAGCACTCCTTTGGATGTTGATGAGCAGTTCTTC | CASTPLDVDEQFF
TRBJ2-2 | - | TRBV5-5 | - | TGTGCCAGCAGCTTTTTGGGGGGTGGGGACACCGGGGAGCTGTTTTTT | CASSFLGGGDTGELFF
TRBJ2-3 | - | TRBV20-1 | - | TGCAGTTCCCTGGGCCTAGCAGGCACAGATACGCAGTATTTT | CSSLGLAGTDTQYF
TRBJ2-7 | TRBD1 | TRBV10-3 | few | TGTGCCATCAGGCCAGGGGACAGCTACGAGCAGTACTTC | CAIRPGDSYEQYF
TRBJ2-7 | - | TRBV3-1 | - | TGTGCCAGCAGCCATTTAGTCTCCGAGCAGTACTTC | CASSHLVSEQYF
TRBJ1-2 | - | TRBV21-1 | few | TGTGCCAGCAGCAAATCAAGACAGGGAAGCTATGGCTACACCTTC | CASSKSRQGSYGYTF
TRBJ1-1 | TRBD1 | TRBV11-2 | - | TGTGCCAGCAGCCCGGGACAGGGTGTTCGAGAAGCTTTCTTT | CASSPGQGVREAFF
TRBJ2-1 | - | TRBV6-2/TRBV6-3 | few | TGTGCCAGCAGTTACCTTACAGGTTTCCCAGGTGATGAGCAGTTCTTC | CASSYLTGFPGDEQFF
TRBJ2-1 | - | TRBV5-1 | - | TGCGCCAGCAGCTTCGCCAGAGACAATGAGCAGTTCTTC | CASSFARDNEQFF
TRBJ2-7 | - | TRBV6-1 | - | TGTGCCAGCAGAAACCAGGGAAGCTCCTACGAGCAGTACTTC | CASRNQGSSYEQYF